These 10 T cell receptor beta chains originate from one sample sequenced in a study of blood T cells in healthy people across ages. Primed by a sample-barcoded 5' primer and a J-beta primer mix, a second PCR proceeded for 7 to 11 cycles. TCRdb reprocessed the 5' RACE reads via MiXCR and lists one record per CDR3 protein. The table has approximately 1.5 million distinct CDR3 sequences, about 31% seen once. The specimen was blood. The receptors here all came from a woman aged 25 to 45 in good health.

This clonotype was picked up a small number of times. J is TRBJ2-6 and V is TRBV7-3; D is perhaps TRBD1 or TRBD2 (6 bases each). With 5 bases removed from V and 0 bases from J, the gap between germline ends came to 26 bases. The CDR3 covers 21 residues. CDR1 is SGHTA, CDR2 FQGTGA, per germline. The CDR3 protein is CASSPSPGGIRPSSGANVLTF. The CDR3 region has the DNA TGTGCCAGCAGCCCCAGTCCCGGGGGCATCAGGCCAAGCTCTGGGGCCAACGTCCTGACTTTC.

This clonotype was seen more than once but under ten times. This chain links TRBV12-3 or TRBV12-4 with TRBJ1-2; perhaps TRBD1 as D (5 bases). The CDR3 loop spans 13 amino acids. V lost 8 bases to trimming and J lost 4 bases, with 14 bases between them. Written as DNA, the CDR3 is TGTGCCAGCCAAGGGACGGACTTCTATGGCTACACCTTC. The encoded protein is CASQGTDFYGYTF.

This sequence joins TRBV4-1 and TRBJ2-5; TRBD2 is a possible D gene (5 bases). Per the germline V gene, CDR1 is MGHRA and CDR2 is YSYEKL. Deletions cut 1 base from V and 5 bases from J, with 14 bases between. The CDR3 is made up of 15 amino acids. DNA of the CDR3: TGCGCCAGCAGCCAAGGAACTAGAGGGTTGGAGACCCAGTACTTC. Residues: CASSQGTRGLETQYF.

The V gene is TRBV27, the J gene TRBJ2-3; TRBD2 agrees at 7 bases. V lost 5 bases to trimming and J lost 3 bases; unmatched junction nucleotides: 8. Looked up from germline, CDR1 is MNHEY and CDR2 is SMNVEV (reference sequence). The CDR3 totals 15 residues. The CDR3 sequence: CASSRPAGWTDTQYF. The CDR3 DNA reads TGTGCCAGCAGTCGTCCAGCGGGGTGGACAGATACGCAGTATTTT.

The chain couples TRBV7-6 to TRBJ2-3, with 10 bases lining up with TRBD2. Germline V gives CDR1 SGHVS, CDR2 FNYEAQ. The CDR3 is 16 residues long. V lost 4 bases to trimming and J lost 3 bases; unmatched junction nucleotides: 7. In DNA form, the CDR3 reads TGTGCCAGCAGCTCGATAGCGGGGGGAGGGACAGATACGCAGTATTTT. Encoded protein: CASSSIAGGGTDTQYF.

The gene calls are TRBV20-1 and TRBJ2-1, with TRBD2 matching 7 bases. V lost 3 bases and J lost 1; bases outside the gene matches: 9. CDR1 and CDR2 from the germline V gene are DFQATT and SNEGSKA (reference sequence). CDR3 length: 16 residues. Here the CDR3 reads CSASTSGRSSYNEQFF. Here the CDR3 DNA reads TGCAGTGCTAGTACATCCGGGAGGAGTTCCTACAATGAGCAGTTCTTC.

The chain is built from TRBV12-3 or TRBV12-4 and TRBJ2-1; 7 positions match TRBD2. The CDR3 spans 18 residues. V trimming: 3 bases; J trimming: 3 bases; junction bases outside the gene matches: 14. CDR3 in DNA: TGTGCCAGCAGTTTCCTCCTCGCCCCTGGCGGGGGCTACAATGAGCAGTTCTTC. Protein sequence: CASSFLLAPGGGYNEQFF.

The V and J genes are TRBV4-1 and TRBJ1-2, with D possibly TRBD1 on 5 matching bases. The CDR3 runs to 15 residues. V was clipped by 3 bases and J by 4 bases, with 15 bases between them. Germline values: CDR1 MGHRA, CDR2 YSYEKL. The CDR3 spells CASSQPGRAFYGYTF. The CDR3 DNA is TGCGCCAGCAGCCAGCCGGGACGAGCCTTCTATGGCTACACCTTC.

This clonotype was found a few times. V gene TRBV25-1 combines with J gene TRBJ2-7, with D uncertain. Germline CDR1 reads MGHDK; CDR2 reads SYGVNS. Deletions cut 3 bases from V and 2 bases from J, with 8 bases between. The CDR3 extends over 13 amino acids. The CDR3 protein is CASSEGIPYEQYF. The CDR3 bases are TGTGCCAGCAGTGAGGGGATCCCCTACGAGCAGTACTTC.

V usage is TRBV9 and J usage is TRBJ2-3; TRBD1 aligns across 10 bases. Germline trimming cut 3 bases from V and 5 bases from J; bases unmatched to any gene: 6. This CDR3 comprises 15 residues. In germline, CDR1 is SGDLS, CDR2 YYNGEE. The CDR3 reads CASSAEGQGIDTQYF. As DNA, the CDR3 is TGTGCCAGCAGCGCAGAGGGACAGGGGATAGATACGCAGTATTTT.